The 24 T cell receptor beta chains given below trace back to one sample, sequenced in a study of blood T cells in healthy people across ages. Alongside a J-beta primer mix, a sample-barcoded 5' primer served in a second PCR lasting roughly 6 to 12 cycles. TCRdb independently ran MiXCR on the 5' RACE reads; one entry per CDR3 protein. The profile covers approximately 690,000 distinct CDR3 sequences, with 58% appearing a single time and 35% to 40% taken by the ten largest. The sample was blood. The source is a man in his sixties in good health.

The chain combines TRBV7-2 with TRBJ2-7, with D perhaps TRBD2 (6 bases). Germline V gene sequence: CDR1 SGHTA, CDR2 FQGNSA. There are 15 residues in the CDR3. V gave up 5 bases and J gave up 7 bases, with 21 bases separating them. CDR3 in amino acids: CASSPGVSRHNEQYF. The CDR3 DNA reads as TGTGCCAGCAGCCCGGGGGTCTCCCGACACAATGAGCAGTACTTC.

In DNA form, the CDR3 reads TGCGCCAGCAGTCGTGGGGGAGGCCAGCCCCAGCATTTT. It specifies CASSRGGGQPQHF. The J gene is TRBJ1-5, the V gene TRBV5-1; D might be TRBD1 (5 bases). This CDR3 region has 13 residues. V dropped 5 bases and J dropped 7 bases, with 13 bases sitting between them. Germline-derived CDR1 and CDR2 are SGHRS and YFSETQ.

The chain employs TRBV6-1 and TRBJ2-7; TRBD2 matches at 12 bases. This CDR3 spans 19 amino acids. The V and J ends lost 2 bases and 0 bases, in that order; junction bases with no gene match: 11. Germline V gives CDR1 MNHNS, CDR2 SASEGT. The CDR3 sequence is CASSERSSGGETSSYEQYF. In nucleotides, the CDR3 is TGTGCCAGCAGTGAACGGTCTAGCGGGGGGGAAACGAGCTCCTACGAGCAGTACTTC.

The CDR3 nucleotides are TGTGCCAGCAGCCCGGACAGGGGAATTGTGAACTATGGCTACACCTTC. Translation: CASSPDRGIVNYGYTF. The rearrangement uses TRBV3-1 and TRBJ1-2, with 9 bases matching TRBD1. Looked up from germline, CDR1 is LGHDT and CDR2 is YNNKEL (reference sequence). The V gene end was trimmed by 4 bases and the J gene end by 2 bases; junction bases not matched to a gene: 8. This CDR3 region has 16 residues.

J is TRBJ1-2 and V is TRBV14; no definite D call. The CDR3 is 16 residues long. Trimming shortened V by 0 bases and J by 2 bases, and 13 bases separated the two germline ends. Germline CDR1 reads SGHDN; CDR2 reads FVKESK. CDR3 loop: CASSQDRAVRNYGYTF. In DNA form, the CDR3 reads TGTGCCAGCAGCCAAGATCGGGCAGTTCGGAACTATGGCTACACCTTC.

To note about this clonotype: This may come from a read error, since a much larger clone is one base off. The genes are TRBV20-1 and TRBJ2-7, with D perhaps matching TRBD1 (6 bases). Germline lookup yields CDR1 DFQATT and CDR2 SNEGSKA (reference sequence). Trimming cost V 0 bases and J 7 bases, with 19 bases left between them. The CDR3 has 15 amino acids. The CDR3 loop is CSARDFQGNYNEQYF. CDR3 bases: TGCAGTGCTAGAGATTTCCAGGGGAACTACAATGAGCAGTACTTC.

Comments on this clonotype: A clone one base away is much larger, so this may be a read error. V usage is TRBV6-1 and J usage is TRBJ2-7; 8 bases map to TRBD1. The germline CDR1 and CDR2 sequences are MNHNS and SASEGT. CDR3 length: 14 residues. The V gene end was trimmed by 10 bases and the J gene end by 0 bases; junction bases not matched to a gene: 8. CDR3 region: CATSRDRCSYEQYF. In DNA, the CDR3 is TGTGCCACTTCCCGGGACAGGTGCTCCTACGAGCAGTACTTC.

This clonotype was seen a handful of times. CDR3 loop: CASSVGTAGGPETQYF. In DNA, the CDR3 is TGTGCCAGCAGCGTCGGGACAGCGGGGGGCCCTGAGACCCAGTACTTC. The genes are TRBV9 and TRBJ2-5; 9 positions match TRBD2. V lost 2 bases, J lost 5 bases, and 10 bases stayed unmatched. Germline CDR1 reads SGDLS; CDR2 reads YYNGEE. This CDR3 contains 16 residues.

The chain is built from TRBV11-2 and TRBJ2-1, with unresolved D. The ends were cut back, 4 bases at V and 0 bases at J, with 13 bases in the middle. In germline, CDR1 is SGHAT, CDR2 FQNNGV. There are 16 residues in the CDR3. The CDR3 reads CASSSSVVRSYNEQFF. CDR3 DNA sequence: TGTGCCAGCAGCTCCTCTGTTGTCCGCTCCTACAATGAGCAGTTCTTC.

The gene calls are TRBV18 and TRBJ1-4; D is possibly TRBD1 (5 bases). Trimming pared 4 bases from V and 7 bases from J, leaving 10 bases between. Germline CDR1 KGHSH, CDR2 LQKENI. This CDR3 is built from 13 residues. The CDR3 sequence: CASSQGHGEKLFF. The CDR3 DNA reads TGTGCCAGCTCACAGGGGCATGGTGAAAAACTGTTTTTT. The variable domain in full, with the rest retrieved from reference TRBV18 and TRBJ1-4, is NAGVMQNPRHLVRRRGQEARLRCSPMKGHSHVYWYRQLPEEGLKFMVYLQKENIIDESGMPKERFSAEFPKEGPSILRIQQVVRGDSAAYFCASSQGHGEKLFFGSGTQLSVL.

A few counts support this clonotype. V gene TRBV28 combines with J gene TRBJ1-5; D remains unclear. CDR1 and CDR2 from the germline V gene are MDHEN and SYDVKM. CDR3 length equals 15 residues. The V and J ends lost 2 bases and 10 bases respectively, with 18 bases between them. This chain's CDR3 is CASSLGQLNVSPQHF. The CDR3 DNA follows: TGTGCCAGCAGTTTAGGGCAGCTTAACGTCAGCCCCCAGCATTTT.

This rearrangement joins TRBV4-2 to TRBJ2-1; 8 positions match TRBD2. CDR3 length: 14 amino acids. Trimming cost V 0 bases and J 9 bases; bases outside gene matches: 4. The germline V gene has CDR1 LGHNA and CDR2 YNFKEQ. The CDR3 is CASSQDRLALEQFF. CDR3 DNA sequence: TGTGCCAGCAGCCAAGATCGACTAGCGCTTGAGCAGTTCTTC.

J is TRBJ2-5 and V is TRBV10-3, with D possibly being TRBD2 (6 bases). Germline CDR1 and CDR2: ENHRY and SYGVKD. The CDR3 totals 14 residues. The germline V and J ends were trimmed by 6 bases and 5 bases, with 16 bases remaining between them. The CDR3 sequence: CAIRAGQGGETQYF. The CDR3 bases are TGTGCCATCAGGGCGGGGCAGGGAGGCGAGACCCAGTACTTC.

This clonotype was seen more than once but under ten times. V is TRBV6-5 and J is TRBJ1-6; D may be TRBD1 (5 bases). The CDR3 spans 15 residues. Deletions cut 2 bases from V and 6 bases from J, with 11 bases between. Germline loops: CDR1 MNHEY, CDR2 SVGAGI. CDR3 sequence: CASSYETAGNSPLHF. The CDR3 DNA sequence: TGTGCCAGCAGTTACGAGACAGCCGGTAATTCACCCCTCCACTTT.

The chain links TRBV6-5 to TRBJ1-1, with a weak D call TRBD1 (6 bases). V lost 5 bases and J 1 base, leaving 11 bases between the germline ends. This CDR3 spans 14 amino acids. CDR1 and CDR2 from the germline V gene are MNHEY and SVGAGI. CDR3 in amino acids: CASSGGQQNTEAFF. CDR3 nucleotides: TGTGCCAGCAGTGGTGGACAGCAGAACACTGAAGCTTTCTTT.

The CDR3 loop is CSARAGGRQPQHF. The CDR3 bases are TGCAGTGCTAGAGCCGGGGGCCGTCAGCCCCAGCATTTT. The rearrangement joins TRBV20-1 to TRBJ1-5; D possibly corresponds to TRBD1 (6 bases). Trimming pared 1 base from V and 6 bases from J, leaving 10 bases between. The CDR3 is made up of 13 amino acids. Germline values: CDR1 DFQATT, CDR2 SNEGSKA (reference sequence).

The chain couples TRBV29-1 to TRBJ2-1; 8 nucleotides match TRBD1. CDR3 length: 14 residues. The junction had 4 bases not matched to a gene; V was cut back by 6 bases and J by 0 bases. CDR1 is SQVTM, CDR2 ANQGSEA, per germline. CDR3 sequence: CSVQQGGSYNEQFF. The CDR3 DNA reads TGCAGCGTACAACAGGGGGGCTCCTACAATGAGCAGTTCTTC.

This clonotype turned up a few times. The gene calls are TRBV9 and TRBJ2-3, with 8 nucleotides matching TRBD1. Germline values: CDR1 SGDLS, CDR2 YYNGEE. V was pared by 2 bases and J by 3 bases, with 14 bases of the junction left unmatched. The CDR3 has 18 residues. The CDR3 DNA reads TGTGCCAGCAGCGTCGAGGGGTCCTGGACAGGGAAGACAGATACGCAGTATTTT. Translated: CASSVEGSWTGKTDTQYF.

This clonotype was picked up a small number of times. The V call is TRBV7-9, the J call TRBJ2-5; D gene unclear. The germline gives CDR1 SEHNR, CDR2 FQNEAQ (reference sequence). This CDR3 spans 11 amino acids. With 11 bases removed from V and 4 bases from J, the gap between germline ends came to 11 bases. CDR3 coding DNA: TGTGCCGCCGCGGCGGCAGAGACCCAGTACTTC. Protein sequence: CAAAAAETQYF.

This clonotype was found a few times. The rearrangement uses TRBV7-9 and TRBJ2-7; D may be TRBD2 (5 bases). The DNA matches TRBJ2-5 better at its end, which makes the J call doubtful. Germline lookup yields CDR1 SEHNR and CDR2 FQNEAQ (reference sequence). This CDR3 comprises 13 residues. For the CDR3, the DNA is TGTGCCAGCAGCCCCCTCGGGAAAGAGACCCAGTACTTC. Protein product: CASSPLGKETQYF.

The V call is TRBV9, the J call TRBJ1-1, with D unresolved. Per the germline V gene, CDR1 is SGDLS and CDR2 is YYNGEE. Between the trimmed V and J ends, which lost 2 bases and 4 bases, there was a span of 9 bases. The CDR3 is 13 residues long. The DNA of the CDR3 is TGTGCCAGCAGCGTCGAAGGAGGCACTGAAGCTTTCTTT. Protein product: CASSVEGGTEAFF.

The rearrangement uses TRBV11-2 and TRBJ2-4; D might be TRBD1 (6 bases). V gave up 1 base and J gave up 9 bases, with 10 bases separating them. Looked up from germline, CDR1 is SGHAT and CDR2 is FQNNGV. The CDR3 contains 13 residues. CDR3 loop: CASSLAGVAIQYF. The CDR3 nucleotides are TGTGCCAGCAGCTTAGCAGGGGTAGCCATTCAGTACTTC. Full variable domain (remainder filled in from reference TRBV11-2 and TRBJ2-4): EAGVAQSPRYKIIEKRQSVAFWCNPISGHATLYWYQQILGQGPKLLIQFQNNGVVDDSQLPKDRFSAERLKGVDSTLKIQPAKLEDSAVYLCASSLAGVAIQYFGAGTRLSVL.

This clonotype has just a few counts. V gene TRBV29-1 combines with J gene TRBJ1-1; unclear D gene. The ends were cut back, 0 bases at V and 4 bases at J, with 6 bases in the middle. This CDR3 has 12 amino acids. The germline gives CDR1 SQVTM, CDR2 ANQGSEA. The CDR3 region is CSVEDRGTEAFF. CDR3 bases: TGCAGCGTTGAAGACCGAGGCACTGAAGCTTTCTTT.

This chain joins TRBV24-1 and TRBJ2-1; 7 bases fit TRBD1. Unmatched junction bases numbered 17, after V lost 4 bases and J lost 0 bases. CDR1 KGHDR and CDR2 SFDVKD come from the germline V gene. This CDR3 has 20 amino acids. DNA of the CDR3: TGTGCCACCAGTGACCCACCTGGACAGGAGAGAGCCAGCTCCTACAATGAGCAGTTCTTC. It is translated as CATSDPPGQERASSYNEQFF.